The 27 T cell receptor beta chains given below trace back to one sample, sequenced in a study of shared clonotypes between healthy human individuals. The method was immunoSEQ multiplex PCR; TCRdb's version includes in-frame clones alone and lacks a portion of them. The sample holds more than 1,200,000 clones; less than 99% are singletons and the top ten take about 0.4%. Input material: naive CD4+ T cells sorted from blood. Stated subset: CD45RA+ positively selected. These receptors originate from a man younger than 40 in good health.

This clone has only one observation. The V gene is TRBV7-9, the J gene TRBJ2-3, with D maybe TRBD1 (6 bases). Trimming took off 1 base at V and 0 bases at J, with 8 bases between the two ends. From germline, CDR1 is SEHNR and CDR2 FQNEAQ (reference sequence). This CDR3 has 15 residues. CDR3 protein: CASSLGDTSTDTQYF. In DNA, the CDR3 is TGTGCCAGCAGCTTAGGGGACACCAGCACAGATACGCAGTATTTT.

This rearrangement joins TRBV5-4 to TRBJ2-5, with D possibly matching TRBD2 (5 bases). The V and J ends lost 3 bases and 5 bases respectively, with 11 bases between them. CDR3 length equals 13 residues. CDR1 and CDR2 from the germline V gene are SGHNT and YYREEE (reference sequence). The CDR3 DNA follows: TGTGCCAGCAGCTCCGGGATGTGGGAGACCCAGTACTTC. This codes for CASSSGMWETQYF.

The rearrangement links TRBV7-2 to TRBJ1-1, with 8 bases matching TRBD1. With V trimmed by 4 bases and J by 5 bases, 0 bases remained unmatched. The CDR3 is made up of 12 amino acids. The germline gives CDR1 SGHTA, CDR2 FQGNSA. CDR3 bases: TGTGCCAGCAGCTGGACAGGGACTGAAGCTTTCTTT. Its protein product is CASSWTGTEAFF.

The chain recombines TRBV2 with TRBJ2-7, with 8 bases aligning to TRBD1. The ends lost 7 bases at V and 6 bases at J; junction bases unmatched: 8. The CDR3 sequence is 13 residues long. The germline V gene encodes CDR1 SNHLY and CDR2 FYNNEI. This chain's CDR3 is CASKRDRGLEQYF. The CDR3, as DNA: TGTGCCAGCAAGCGTGACAGGGGCCTCGAGCAGTACTTC.

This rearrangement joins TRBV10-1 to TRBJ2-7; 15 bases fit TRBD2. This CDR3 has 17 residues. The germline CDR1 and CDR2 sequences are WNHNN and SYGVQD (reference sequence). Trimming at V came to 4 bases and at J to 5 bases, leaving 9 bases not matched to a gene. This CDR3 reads CASSGPGLAGGPHEQYF. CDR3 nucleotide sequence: TGCGCCAGCAGTGGCCCGGGACTAGCGGGAGGTCCCCACGAGCAGTACTTC.

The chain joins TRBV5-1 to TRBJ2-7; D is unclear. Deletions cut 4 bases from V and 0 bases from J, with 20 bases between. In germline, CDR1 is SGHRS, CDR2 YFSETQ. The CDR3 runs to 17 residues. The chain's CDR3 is CASSQSRTIGISYEQYF. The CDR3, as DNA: TGCGCCAGCAGCCAGAGCCGTACGATCGGAATCTCCTACGAGCAGTACTTC.

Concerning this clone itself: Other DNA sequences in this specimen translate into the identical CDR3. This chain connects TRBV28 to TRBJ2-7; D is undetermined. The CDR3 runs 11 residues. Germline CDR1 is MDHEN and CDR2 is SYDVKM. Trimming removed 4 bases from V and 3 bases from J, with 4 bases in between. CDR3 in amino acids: CASSSGYEQYF. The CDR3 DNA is TGTGCCAGCAGTTCAGGCTACGAGCAGTACTTC. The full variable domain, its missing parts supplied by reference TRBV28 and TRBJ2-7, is DVKVTQSSRYLVKRTGEKVFLECVQDMDHENMFWYRQDPGLGLRLIYFSYDVKMKEKGDIPEGYSVSREKKERFSLILESASTNQTSMYLCASSSGYEQYFGPGTRLTVT.

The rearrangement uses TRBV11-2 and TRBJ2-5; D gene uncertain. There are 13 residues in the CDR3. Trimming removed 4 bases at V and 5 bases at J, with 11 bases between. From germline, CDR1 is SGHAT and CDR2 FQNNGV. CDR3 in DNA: TGTGCCAGCAGCTCCCATCTTTTGGAGACCCAGTACTTC. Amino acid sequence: CASSSHLLETQYF.

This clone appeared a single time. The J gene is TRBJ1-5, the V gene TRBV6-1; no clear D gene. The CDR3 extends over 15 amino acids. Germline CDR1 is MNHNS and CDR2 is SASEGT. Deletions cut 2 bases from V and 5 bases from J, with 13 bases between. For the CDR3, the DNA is TGTGCCAGCAGTGAATCTGGAGGAATCCATCAGCCCCAGCATTTT. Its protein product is CASSESGGIHQPQHF.

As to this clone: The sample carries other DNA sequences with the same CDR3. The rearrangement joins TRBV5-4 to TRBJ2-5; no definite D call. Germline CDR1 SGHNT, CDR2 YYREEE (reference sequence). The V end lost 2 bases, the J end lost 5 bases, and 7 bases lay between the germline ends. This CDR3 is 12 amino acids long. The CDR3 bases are TGTGCCAGCAGCTTAGACCGGGAGACCCAGTACTTC. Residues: CASSLDRETQYF. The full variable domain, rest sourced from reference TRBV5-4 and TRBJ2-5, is ETGVTQSPTHLIKTRGQQVTLRCSSQSGHNTVSWYQQALGQGPQFIFQYYREEENGRGNFPPRFSGLQFPNYSSELNVNALELDDSALYLCASSLDRETQYFGPGTRLLVL.

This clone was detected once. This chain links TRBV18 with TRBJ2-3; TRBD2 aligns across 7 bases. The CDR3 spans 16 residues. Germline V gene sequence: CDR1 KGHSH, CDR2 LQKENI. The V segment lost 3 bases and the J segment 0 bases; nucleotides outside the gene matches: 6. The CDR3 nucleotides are TGTGCCAGCTCACCTCCAGCGGGATCTAGCACAGATACGCAGTATTTT. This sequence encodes CASSPPAGSSTDTQYF.

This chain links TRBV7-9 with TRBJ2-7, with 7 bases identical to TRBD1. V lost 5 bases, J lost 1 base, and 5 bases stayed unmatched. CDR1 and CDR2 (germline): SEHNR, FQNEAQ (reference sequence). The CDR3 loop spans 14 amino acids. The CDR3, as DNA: TGTGCCAGCAGCAGGGACAGAACTTCCTACGAGCAGTACTTC. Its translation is CASSRDRTSYEQYF.

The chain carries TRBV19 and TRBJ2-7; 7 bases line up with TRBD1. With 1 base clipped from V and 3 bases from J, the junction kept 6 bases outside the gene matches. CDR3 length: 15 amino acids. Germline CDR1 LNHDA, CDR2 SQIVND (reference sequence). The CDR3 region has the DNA TGTGCCAGTAGTATAGTGGGACAGTCAGACTACGAGCAGTACTTC. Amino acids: CASSIVGQSDYEQYF.

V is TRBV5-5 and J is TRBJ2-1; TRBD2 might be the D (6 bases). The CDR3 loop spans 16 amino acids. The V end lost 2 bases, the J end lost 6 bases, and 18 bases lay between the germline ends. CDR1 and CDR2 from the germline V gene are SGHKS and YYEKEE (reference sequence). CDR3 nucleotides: TGTGCCAGCAGCTTACGGAGTTCGGGGGAGTTCAATGAGCAGTTCTTC. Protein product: CASSLRSSGEFNEQFF. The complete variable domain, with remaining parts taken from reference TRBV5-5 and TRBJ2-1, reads DAGVTQSPTHLIKTRGQQVTLRCSPISGHKSVSWYQQVLGQGPQFIFQYYEKEERGRGNFPDRFSARQFPNYSSELNVNALLLGDSALYLCASSLRSSGEFNEQFFGPGTRLTVL.

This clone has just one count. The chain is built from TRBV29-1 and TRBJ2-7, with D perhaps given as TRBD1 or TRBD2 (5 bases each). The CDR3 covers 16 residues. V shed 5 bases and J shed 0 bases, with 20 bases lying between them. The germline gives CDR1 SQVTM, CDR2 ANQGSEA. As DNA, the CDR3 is TGCAGCGTTCTTTTCCGGGACCGAACCTTCTCCTACGAGCAGTACTTC. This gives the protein CSVLFRDRTFSYEQYF.

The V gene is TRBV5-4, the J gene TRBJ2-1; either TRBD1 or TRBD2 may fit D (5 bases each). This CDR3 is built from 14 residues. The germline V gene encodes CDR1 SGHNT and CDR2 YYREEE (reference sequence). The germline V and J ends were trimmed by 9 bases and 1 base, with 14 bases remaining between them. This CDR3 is CAKGWGGSYNEQFF. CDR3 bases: TGTGCCAAGGGTTGGGGCGGGTCCTACAATGAGCAGTTCTTC.

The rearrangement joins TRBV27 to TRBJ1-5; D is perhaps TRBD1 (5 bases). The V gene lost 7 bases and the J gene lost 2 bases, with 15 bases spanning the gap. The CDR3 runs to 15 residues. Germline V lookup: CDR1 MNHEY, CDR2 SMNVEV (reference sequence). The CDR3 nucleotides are TGTGCCAGCACCATTAGGGCGGGGGGCAATCAGCCCCAGCATTTT. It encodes CASTIRAGGNQPQHF.

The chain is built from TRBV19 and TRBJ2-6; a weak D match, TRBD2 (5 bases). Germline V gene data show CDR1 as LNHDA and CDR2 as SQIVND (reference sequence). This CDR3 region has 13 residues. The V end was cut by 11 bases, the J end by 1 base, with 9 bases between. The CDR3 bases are TGTGCCGCCGGGATTTCTGGGGCCAACGTCCTGACTTTC. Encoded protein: CAAGISGANVLTF.

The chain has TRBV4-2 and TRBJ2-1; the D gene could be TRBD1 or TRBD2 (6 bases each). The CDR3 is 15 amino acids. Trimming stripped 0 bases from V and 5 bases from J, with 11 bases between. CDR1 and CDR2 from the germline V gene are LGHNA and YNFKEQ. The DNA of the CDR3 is TGTGCCAGCAGCCAAGACGGGGGCACACACAATGAGCAGTTCTTC. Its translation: CASSQDGGTHNEQFF.

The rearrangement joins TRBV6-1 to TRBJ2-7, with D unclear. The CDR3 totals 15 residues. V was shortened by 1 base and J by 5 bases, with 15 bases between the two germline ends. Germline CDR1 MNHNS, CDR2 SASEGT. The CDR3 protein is CASSEGISTIHEQYF. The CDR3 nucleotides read TGTGCCAGCAGTGAAGGGATTAGTACGATCCACGAGCAGTACTTC.

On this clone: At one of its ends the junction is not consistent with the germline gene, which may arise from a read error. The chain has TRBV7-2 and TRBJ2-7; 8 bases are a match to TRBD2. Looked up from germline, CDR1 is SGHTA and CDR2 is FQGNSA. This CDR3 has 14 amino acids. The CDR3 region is CASSIAGPKVEQYF. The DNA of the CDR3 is TGTGCCAGCAGCATAGCGGGACCGAAGGTTGAGCAGTACTTC. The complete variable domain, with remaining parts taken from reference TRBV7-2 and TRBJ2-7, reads GAGVSQSPSNKVTEKGKDVELRCDPISGHTALYWYRQSLGQGLEFLIYFQGNSAPDKSGLPSDRFSAERTGGSVSTLTIQRTQQEDSAVYLCASSIAGPKVEQYFGPGTRLTVT.

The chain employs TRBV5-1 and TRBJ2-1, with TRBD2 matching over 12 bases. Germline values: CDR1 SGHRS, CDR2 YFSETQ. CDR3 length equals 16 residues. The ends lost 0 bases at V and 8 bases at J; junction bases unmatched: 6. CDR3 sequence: CASSLDLAGGGDEQFF. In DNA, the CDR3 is TGCGCCAGCAGCTTGGATCTAGCGGGAGGGGGCGATGAGCAGTTCTTC.

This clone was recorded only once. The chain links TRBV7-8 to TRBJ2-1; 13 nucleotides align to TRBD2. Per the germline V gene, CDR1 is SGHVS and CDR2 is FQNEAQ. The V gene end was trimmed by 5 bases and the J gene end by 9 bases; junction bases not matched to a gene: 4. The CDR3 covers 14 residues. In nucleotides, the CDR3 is TGTGCCAGCAGCCTCGGACTAGCGGGAGTTGAGCAGTTCTTC. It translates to CASSLGLAGVEQFF.

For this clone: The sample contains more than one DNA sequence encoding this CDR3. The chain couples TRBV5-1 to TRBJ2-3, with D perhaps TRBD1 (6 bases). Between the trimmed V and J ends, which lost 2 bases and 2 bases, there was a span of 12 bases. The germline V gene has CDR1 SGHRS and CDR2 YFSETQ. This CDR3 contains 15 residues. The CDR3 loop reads CASSFRRGSTDTQYF. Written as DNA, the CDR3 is TGCGCCAGCAGCTTCCGTAGGGGGTCCACAGATACGCAGTATTTT.

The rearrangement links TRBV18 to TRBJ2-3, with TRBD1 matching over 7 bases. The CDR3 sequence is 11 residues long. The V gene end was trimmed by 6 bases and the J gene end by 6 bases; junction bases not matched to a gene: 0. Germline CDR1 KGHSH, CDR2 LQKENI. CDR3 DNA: TGTGCCAGCTCGACAGGGGATACGCAGTATTTT. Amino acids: CASSTGDTQYF. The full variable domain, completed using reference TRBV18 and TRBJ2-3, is NAGVMQNPRHLVRRRGQEARLRCSPMKGHSHVYWYRQLPEEGLKFMVYLQKENIIDESGMPKERFSAEFPKEGPSILRIQQVVRGDSAAYFCASSTGDTQYFGPGTRLTVL.

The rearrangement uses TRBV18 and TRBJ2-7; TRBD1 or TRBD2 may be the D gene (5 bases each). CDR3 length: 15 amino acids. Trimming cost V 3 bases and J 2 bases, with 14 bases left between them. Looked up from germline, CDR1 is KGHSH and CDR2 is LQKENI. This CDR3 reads CASSPSLGTTYEQYF. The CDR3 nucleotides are TGTGCCAGCTCACCCTCCCTCGGGACCACCTACGAGCAGTACTTC.

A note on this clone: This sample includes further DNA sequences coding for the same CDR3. CDR3 DNA: TGTGCCAGCTCCCTCAAAAACACCGGGGAGCTGTTTTTT. It encodes CASSLKNTGELFF. The chain uses TRBV18 and TRBJ2-2; D gene uncertain. Trimming removed 6 bases from V and 2 bases from J, with 7 bases in between. Germline values: CDR1 KGHSH, CDR2 LQKENI. The CDR3 is 13 residues long.